The 17 T cell receptor beta chains given below trace back to one sample, sequenced in a study of CD8 T cells in ankylosing spondylitis (TCRdb year 2017). Paper-wide results and their limitations: A TCR beta motif made up of eight highly homologous amino acid variants appeared to be characteristic of blood from ankylosing spondylitis patients.

No antigen has been identified for these receptors. Receptor libraries were prepared by 5' RACE. The sequencing machine was an Illumina HiSeq 2500. TCRdb redid the processing of the public reads, applying fastp at Q25 and MiXCR, and retained in-frame beta chains. Identical CDR3 proteins give one entry, which carries the most common genes and DNA. This sample holds 700,000 to 1,000,000 distinct CDR3 sequences; about 10% were observed only once. The top ten clones comprise less than 0.65% of the sample. Sample: blood, either unsorted or a sorted T cell fraction (not recorded which). Receptor source: a male donor with ankylosing spondylitis.

This rearrangement joins TRBV20-1 to TRBJ2-3; D gene uncertain. The CDR3 loop spans 14 amino acids. Germline CDR1 and CDR2: DFQATT and SNEGSKA (reference sequence). V shed 1 base and J shed 3 bases, with 11 bases lying between them. CDR3 DNA: TGCAGTGCTAGAGCGGATTTTATGACAGATACGCAGTATTTT. It specifies CSARADFMTDTQYF.

V gene TRBV20-1 combines with J gene TRBJ2-1; 8 positions agree with TRBD2. The CDR3 has 15 amino acids. After removal of 0 bases from V and 4 bases from J, the junction contained 5 bases not matched to a gene. Germline loops: CDR1 DFQATT, CDR2 SNEGSKA (reference sequence). Here the CDR3 reads CSARDRGRSYNEQFF. In DNA form, the CDR3 reads TGCAGTGCTAGAGATCGCGGGAGGAGTTACAATGAGCAGTTCTTC.

The chain joins TRBV30 to TRBJ2-3; 8 nucleotides agree with TRBD2. The trim removed 2 bases at V and 7 bases at J, leaving 14 bases unmatched. The CDR3 runs 16 residues. Germline V CDR1 and CDR2: GTSNPN, SVGIG (reference sequence). In DNA, the CDR3 is TGTGCCTGGAGTCGAGCGGGAGTGTCCGGCTCTTATACGCAGTATTTT. Translation: CAWSRAGVSGSYTQYF.

This clonotype has just a few counts. The chain links TRBV20-1 to TRBJ1-2; TRBD1 might be the D (6 bases). The CDR3 is 14 residues long. From germline, CDR1 is DFQATT and CDR2 SNEGSKA (reference sequence). Trimming left V 3 bases short and J 1 base short, with 12 bases between. In nucleotides, the CDR3 is TGCAGTGCTAGCCGGGGGGCCAGTAACTATGGCTACACCTTC. Translated, it gives CSASRGASNYGYTF.

This sequence joins TRBV10-3 and TRBJ2-3, with TRBD2 matching 9 bases. Losses at the gene ends were 4 bases for V and 7 bases for J; bases not matched to a gene: 3. Germline V gene lookup returns CDR1 ENHRY and CDR2 SYGVKD. The CDR3 covers 13 residues. CDR3 nucleotides: TGTGCCATCAGTGGGACTAGCGTTTATACGCAGTATTTT. It codes for CAISGTSVYTQYF.

This clonotype has at least ten counts. The V call is TRBV12-3 or TRBV12-4, the J call TRBJ2-3; 8 bases map to TRBD1. This CDR3 has 12 residues. With 7 bases clipped from V and 14 bases from J, the junction kept 11 bases outside the gene matches. The CDR3 loop reads CASTPIPGGAYF. As DNA, the CDR3 is TGTGCCAGCACCCCCATTCCAGGGGGCGCGTATTTT.

This clonotype occurred a few times. The chain has TRBV5-1 and TRBJ2-7; TRBD2 agrees at 14 bases. CDR3 length: 17 amino acids. The V gene's germline CDR1 is SGHRS and CDR2 YFSETQ. With V trimmed by 3 bases and J by 7 bases, 12 bases remained unmatched. The CDR3 region has the DNA TGCGCCAGCAGCTCGACTACTGGGACTAGCGGGGGACGGGAGCAGTACTTC. Protein product: CASSSTTGTSGGREQYF.

This chain joins TRBV7-9 and TRBJ1-4; D possibly corresponds to TRBD1 (5 bases). The CDR3 length is 15 residues. In germline, CDR1 is SEHNR, CDR2 FQNEAQ (reference sequence). V was trimmed by 5 bases and J by 0 bases, leaving 10 bases between them. CDR3 nucleotides: TGTGCCAGCAGCCAGAAAGGGGCAACTAATGAAAAACTGTTTTTT. This gives the protein CASSQKGATNEKLFF.

This clonotype was detected ten times or more. CDR3 sequence reads: CASSLRQGLYEQYF. The DNA of the CDR3 is TGTGCCAGCAGTTTGAGACAGGGGTTATACGAGCAGTACTTC. The J gene is TRBJ2-7, the V gene TRBV12-3 or TRBV12-4; 8 nucleotides agree with TRBD1. This CDR3 has 14 residues. After removal of 3 bases from V and 4 bases from J, the junction contained 5 bases not matched to a gene.

Ten or more counts support this clonotype. A junction boundary mismatches the germline segment, possibly from a read error. The chain couples TRBV7-2 to TRBJ2-6; TRBD1 aligns across 7 bases. Germline assignment: CDR1 SGHTA and CDR2 FQGNSA. The CDR3 covers 15 residues. The CDR3 bases are TGCGCCAGCAGCTCAGGGGGCTCTGGGGCCAACGTCCTGACTTTC. Residues: CASSSGGSGANVLTF.

Many counts were recorded for this clonotype. This rearrangement joins TRBV6-5 to TRBJ2-7; the D gene is possibly TRBD1 (6 bases). The ends were cut back, 0 bases at V and 1 base at J, with 7 bases in the middle. Germline lookup yields CDR1 MNHEY and CDR2 SVGAGI. This CDR3 region has 14 residues. Written as DNA, the CDR3 is TGTGCCAGCAGTTACTCGGACAGTTCCTACGAGCAGTACTTC. This translates into CASSYSDSSYEQYF.

V and J are TRBV2 and TRBJ2-7, with D perhaps matching TRBD2 (5 bases). This CDR3 has 11 residues. V lost 4 bases to trimming and J lost 7 bases, with 8 bases between them. Looked up from germline, CDR1 is SNHLY and CDR2 is FYNNEI. The chain's CDR3 is CASSVSGEQYF. As DNA, the CDR3 is TGTGCCAGCAGTGTTTCGGGGGAGCAGTACTTC.

This clonotype was seen a few times. CDR3 region: CASSQDNSGGYEQFF. As DNA, the CDR3 is TGCGCCAGCAGCCAAGATAACAGCGGAGGCTATGAGCAGTTCTTC. This rearrangement joins TRBV4-3 to TRBJ2-1; D is perhaps TRBD2 (5 bases). This CDR3 is 15 amino acids long. Germline V lookup: CDR1 LGHNA, CDR2 YSLEER. Trimming cost V 0 bases and J 8 bases, with 14 bases left between them.

A few counts support this clonotype. The chain employs TRBV29-1 and TRBJ2-7, with 8 bases fitting TRBD2. CDR1 and CDR2 from the germline V gene are SQVTM and ANQGSEA. The CDR3 is 15 residues long. V lost 0 bases and J lost 1; bases outside the gene matches: 5. The CDR3 is CSVEDPREGSYEQYF. CDR3 in DNA: TGCAGCGTTGAAGATCCTCGGGAGGGTTCCTACGAGCAGTACTTC.

The chain links TRBV24-1 to TRBJ2-3, with a possible D match to TRBD2 (5 bases). This CDR3 comprises 14 residues. The V end lost 0 bases, the J end lost 3 bases, and 6 bases lay between the germline ends. Looked up from germline, CDR1 is KGHDR and CDR2 is SFDVKD. CDR3 coding DNA: TGTGCCACCAGTGATTTGCCGGGAACAGATACGCAGTATTTT. This translates into CATSDLPGTDTQYF.

The rearrangement links TRBV20-1 to TRBJ2-2; 14 bases fit TRBD2. This CDR3 comprises 16 residues. The germline V gene encodes CDR1 DFQATT and CDR2 SNEGSKA (reference sequence). J lost 6 bases, V lost 6 bases, and 9 bases had no gene match. CDR3 loop: CSARLAGGPISGELFF. As DNA, the CDR3 is TGCAGTGCACGACTAGCGGGAGGGCCTATATCCGGGGAGCTGTTTTTT.

Turning to this clonotype: One junction end disagrees with the germline gene, perhaps due to a read error. The chain combines TRBV20-1 with TRBJ2-5, with D possibly called TRBD1 or TRBD2 (6 bases each). The CDR3 length is 13 residues. Germline CDR1 DFQATT, CDR2 SNEGSKA (reference sequence). Written as DNA, the CDR3 is TGCAGTACTAGCATGGGGACACGGGAGACCCAGTACTTC. Translating gives CSTSMGTRETQYF.